Detailed here is one TCR beta chain. The V gene's germline CDR1 is DFQATT and CDR2 SNEGSKA (reference sequence). CDR3 size: 11 residues. The germline V and J ends were trimmed by 2 bases and 6 bases, with 7 bases remaining between them. This record belongs to a study of identical twins. TCRdb reprocessed the 5' RACE reads with MiXCR, giving one entry per CDR3 protein. The top ten clones hold approximately 4.3% of a sample with roughly 750,000 distinct CDR3 sequences, 21% of them seen once. These data are also associated with another study on T cells expressing NK-cell markers.

The V call is TRBV20-1, the J call TRBJ1-1; no clear D gene. This TCR was sampled from a woman between 18 and 29 years old in good health. The sequenced sample consisted of PBMCs. The CDR3 is CSARPLPEAFF. In DNA, the CDR3 is TGCAGTGCTAGACCGCTCCCTGAAGCTTTCTTT.